These 26 T cell receptor beta chains were all obtained from the same sample, sequenced in a study of blood T cell repertoires in COVID-19. This table comes from immunoSEQ multiplex PCR, and its TCRdb copy is limited to in-frame clones, with some not included. The table records under 250,000 clones, roughly 85% of them present only once. Sequencing was done on a sample of PBMCs or T cells enriched from blood (not recorded which). The receptors were sampled from a woman aged 45-60 years with acute COVID-19.

The J gene is TRBJ1-1, the V gene TRBV18, with 7 bases identical to TRBD1. V shed 5 bases and J 6 bases; nucleotides not matched to a gene: 6. The CDR3 has 13 residues. CDR1 is KGHSH, CDR2 LQKENI, per germline. The CDR3 DNA reads as TGTGCCAGCTCAGAAAAACAGGGGCCTGAAGCTTTCTTT. Residues: CASSEKQGPEAFF. The whole variable domain, filled in from reference TRBV18 and TRBJ1-1, reads NAGVMQNPRHLVRRRGQEARLRCSPMKGHSHVYWYRQLPEEGLKFMVYLQKENIIDESGMPKERFSAEFPKEGPSILRIQQVVRGDSAAYFCASSEKQGPEAFFGQGTRLTVV.

In its sample, this clone was seen a few times. V gene TRBV5-1 combines with J gene TRBJ1-6; D gene unclear. Trimming pared 1 base from V and 0 bases from J, leaving 14 bases between. Per the germline V gene, CDR1 is SGHRS and CDR2 is YFSETQ. There are 18 residues in the CDR3. The CDR3 protein is CASSLRHPGDSYNSPLHF. DNA of the CDR3: TGCGCCAGCAGCTTGAGGCACCCGGGAGACTCCTATAATTCACCCCTCCACTTT. Supplemented by reference TRBV5-1 and TRBJ1-6, the full variable domain reads KAGVTQTPRYLIKTRGQQVTLSCSPISGHRSVSWYQQTPGQGLQFLFEYFSETQRNKGNFPGRFSGRQFSNSRSEMNVSTLELGDSALYLCASSLRHPGDSYNSPLHFGNGTRLTVT.

J is TRBJ1-2 and V is TRBV7-2; D gene unclear. The CDR3 length is 15 residues. Germline assignment: CDR1 SGHTA and CDR2 FQGNSA. The germline V and J ends were trimmed by 10 bases and 7 bases, with 25 bases remaining between them. The CDR3 loop is CAIGEPPPVTSGYTF. In DNA form, the CDR3 reads TGTGCCATAGGCGAACCCCCACCCGTAACTAGTGGCTACACCTTC.

Concerning this clone: One junction end does not reproduce the germline sequence, and a read error may be involved. The genes are TRBV7-2 and TRBJ2-6; 11 bases agree with TRBD2. CDR1 and CDR2 from the germline V gene are SGHTA and FQGNSA. This CDR3 spans 16 amino acids. CDR3 DNA sequence: TGTGCCAGCAGCCTAGCGGGGGGTGCTGGGGCCAACGTCCTGACTTTC. This codes for CASSLAGGAGANVLTF.

The rearrangement joins TRBV10-3 to TRBJ1-2; perhaps TRBD1 as D (5 bases). The CDR3 length is 15 residues. Trimming took off 2 bases at V and 3 bases at J, with 13 bases between the two ends. Germline lookup yields CDR1 ENHRY and CDR2 SYGVKD. The CDR3 region has the DNA TGTGCCATCAGTGAGACCGGGGGGTCTGACTATGGCTACACCTTC. This encodes CAISETGGSDYGYTF.

The V and J genes are TRBV7-2 and TRBJ1-5; 9 nucleotides agree with TRBD1. This CDR3 region has 16 residues. Trimming took 5 bases from V and 6 from J; bases not matched to a gene: 11. Looked up from germline, CDR1 is SGHTA and CDR2 is FQGNSA. The CDR3 DNA is TGTGCCAGCAGCCCCCGGACAGGGGTGCTGGGTCAGCCCCAGCATTTT. Protein product: CASSPRTGVLGQPQHF.

The V and J genes are TRBV7-2 and TRBJ2-7; perhaps TRBD1 as D (6 bases). V was trimmed by 7 bases and J by 2 bases, leaving 12 bases between them. The V gene's germline CDR1 is SGHTA and CDR2 FQGNSA. The CDR3 loop spans 13 amino acids. The CDR3 loop reads CASKHRAAYEQYF. In nucleotides, the CDR3 is TGTGCCAGCAAACACAGGGCGGCCTACGAGCAGTACTTC.

This clone was observed a handful of times. J is TRBJ2-2 and V is TRBV7-3, with a possible D match to TRBD1 (6 bases). This CDR3 has 16 amino acids. Germline V gene data show CDR1 as SGHTA and CDR2 as FQGTGA. Trimming cost V 5 bases and J 0 bases, with 13 bases left between them. The CDR3 DNA is TGTGCCAGCAGCCCTCGAGGGGGTCCGAACACCGGGGAGCTGTTTTTT. Amino acid sequence: CASSPRGGPNTGELFF.

J is TRBJ2-5 and V is TRBV19, with 8 bases matching TRBD1. V lost 5 bases to trimming and J lost 2 bases; unmatched junction nucleotides: 7. CDR1 LNHDA and CDR2 SQIVND come from the germline V gene (reference sequence). The CDR3 is 15 amino acids. The CDR3 DNA is TGTGCCAGTAGTGCCCGGGACAGGAGGCAAGAGACCCAGTACTTC. It encodes CASSARDRRQETQYF. The whole variable domain, remainder taken from reference TRBV19 and TRBJ2-5, is DGGITQSPKYLFRKEGQNVTLSCEQNLNHDAMYWYRQDPGQGLRLIYYSQIVNDFQKGDIAEGYSVSREKKESFPLTVTSAQKNPTAFYLCASSARDRRQETQYFGPGTRLLVL.

This clone was counted a single time. The rearrangement joins TRBV9 to TRBJ1-1, with 11 positions matching TRBD1. This CDR3 is 16 amino acids long. Trimming at V came to 2 bases and at J to 4 bases, leaving 7 bases not matched to a gene. Germline lookup yields CDR1 SGDLS and CDR2 YYNGEE. The CDR3: CASSVRGDRGGTEAFF. The CDR3 DNA follows: TGTGCCAGCAGCGTCAGAGGGGACAGGGGGGGCACTGAAGCTTTCTTT.

The chain uses TRBV9 and TRBJ2-1, with D possibly matching TRBD1 (5 bases). V lost 1 base, J lost 4 bases, and 18 bases lay in between. Germline V lookup: CDR1 SGDLS, CDR2 YYNGEE. This CDR3 is 17 amino acids long. The CDR3 is CASSVNLRQIEYNEQFF. The CDR3 region has the DNA TGTGCCAGCAGCGTAAATCTACGACAGATTGAATACAATGAGCAGTTCTTC.

The chain links TRBV5-5 to TRBJ2-2; possibly TRBD1 for D (5 bases). Germline V CDR1 and CDR2: SGHKS, YYEKEE (reference sequence). Trimming removed 6 bases at V and 2 bases at J, with 11 bases between. This CDR3 has 14 amino acids. The CDR3 nucleotides read TGTGCCAGCACCGGACACTTCAACACCGGGGAGCTGTTTTTT. Translated: CASTGHFNTGELFF.

This clone came up once. The chain couples TRBV30 to TRBJ1-5; TRBD1 matches 7 bases. Unmatched junction bases numbered 16, after V lost 5 bases and J lost 9 bases. The CDR3 runs 15 residues. The V gene's germline CDR1 is GTSNPN and CDR2 SVGIG (reference sequence). The DNA for the CDR3 is TGTGCCTGGGGATTCCCGACAGGGCCTACAGGGCCCCAGCATTTT. Residues: CAWGFPTGPTGPQHF.

Remarks on this clone: Other DNA sequences in the sample encode the same CDR3. The chain links TRBV27 to TRBJ1-5; TRBD1 aligns across 7 bases. This CDR3 region has 16 residues. Germline CDR1 MNHEY, CDR2 SMNVEV (reference sequence). V shed 0 bases, J shed 4 bases, and the junction held 6 bases outside the gene matches. In DNA form, the CDR3 reads TGTGCCAGCAGTTTATCTCCCACAGGGGCAAATCAGCCCCAGCATTTT. Translated: CASSLSPTGANQPQHF.

The chain couples TRBV28 to TRBJ2-6, with TRBD1 matching over 7 bases. In germline, CDR1 is MDHEN, CDR2 SYDVKM. This CDR3 contains 17 residues. Germline trimming cut 7 bases from V and 5 bases from J; bases unmatched to any gene: 14. The CDR3 region has the DNA TGTGCCAGCACGGGCAGGACAGGACCCGGCTGGGCCAACGTCCTGACTTTC. It is translated as CASTGRTGPGWANVLTF.

CDR3 nucleotides: TGTGCCTGGAGTGCGGGGGACAGCGGCGGCGGCAATCAGCCCCAGCATTTT. Translated, it gives CAWSAGDSGGGNQPQHF. This chain links TRBV30 with TRBJ1-5; 7 bases are shared with TRBD1. The V and J ends lost 1 base and 2 bases, in that order; junction bases with no gene match: 11. CDR3 length: 17 residues. Looked up from germline, CDR1 is GTSNPN and CDR2 is SVGIG (reference sequence). The full variable domain, its missing parts supplied by reference TRBV30 and TRBJ1-5, is SQTIHQWPATLVQPVGSPLSLECTVEGTSNPNLYWYRQAAGRGLQLLFYSVGIGQISSEVPQNLSASRPQDRQFILSSKKLLLSDSGFYLCAWSAGDSGGGNQPQHFGDGTRLSIL.

V usage is TRBV10-3 and J usage is TRBJ2-1; 8 positions agree with TRBD2. The CDR3 is 14 amino acids. The V gene end was trimmed by 7 bases and the J gene end by 6 bases; junction bases not matched to a gene: 8. Germline V gene data show CDR1 as ENHRY and CDR2 as SYGVKD. The CDR3 region is CAIKNSGVGNEQFF. In nucleotides, the CDR3 is TGTGCCATCAAGAATAGCGGGGTTGGCAATGAGCAGTTCTTC.

The rearrangement joins TRBV15 to TRBJ2-1, with 12 positions matching TRBD2. The CDR3 is made up of 15 amino acids. In germline, CDR1 is LNHNV, CDR2 YYDKDF (reference sequence). The V and J ends lost 1 base and 9 bases, in that order; junction bases with no gene match: 4. Here the CDR3 reads CATSRASGGAAEQFF. CDR3 DNA sequence: TGTGCCACCAGCAGAGCTAGCGGGGGGGCCGCTGAGCAGTTCTTC. Together with reference TRBV15 and TRBJ2-1, the CDR3 gives the full variable domain: DAMVIQNPRYQVTQFGKPVTLSCSQTLNHNVMYWYQQKSSQAPKLLFHYYDKDFNNEADTPDNFQSRRPNTSFCFLDIRSPGLGDTAMYLCATSRASGGAAEQFFGPGTRLTVL.

CDR3 protein: CASSLDRVAEAFF. CDR3 coding DNA: TGTGCCAGCAGCTTAGACAGGGTTGCTGAAGCTTTCTTT. The chain uses TRBV7-2 and TRBJ1-1; possibly TRBD1 for D (6 bases). In germline, CDR1 is SGHTA, CDR2 FQGNSA. Trimming left V 1 base short and J 6 bases short, with 9 bases between. The CDR3 loop spans 13 amino acids.

This clone was counted a single time. The rearrangement links TRBV18 to TRBJ1-2, with no clear D. The CDR3 runs 16 residues. Germline values: CDR1 KGHSH, CDR2 LQKENI. V was trimmed by 0 bases and J by 4 bases, leaving 15 bases between them. The CDR3 DNA follows: TGTGCCAGCTCACCACCATTGGTCCCGGTTAGCTATGGCTACACCTTC. Translation: CASSPPLVPVSYGYTF.

This clone was counted a few times. The CDR3 DNA reads as TGTGCCAGCAGCGTAGATCAGGGGGGTTACAATGAGCAGTTCTTC. Protein: CASSVDQGGYNEQFF. The gene calls are TRBV9 and TRBJ2-1; perhaps TRBD1 as D (7 bases). Looked up from germline, CDR1 is SGDLS and CDR2 is YYNGEE. Trimming left V 0 bases short and J 4 bases short, with 11 bases between. The CDR3 runs 15 residues.

V is TRBV27 and J is TRBJ1-2; 9 bases match TRBD1. Germline CDR1 reads MNHEY; CDR2 reads SMNVEV (reference sequence). This CDR3 spans 16 amino acids. The ends lost 5 bases at V and 5 bases at J; junction bases unmatched: 12. CDR3 nucleotide sequence: TGTGCCAGCAGTCTACAACCGGGACAGGGTTGGTATGGCTACACCTTC. It specifies CASSLQPGQGWYGYTF.

The CDR3 DNA follows: TGTGCCAGCAGTCGACAGGCCTACGAGCAGTACTTC. It codes for CASSRQAYEQYF. The chain carries TRBV3-1 (or the pseudogene TRBV3-2) and TRBJ2-7; D might be TRBD1 (6 bases). The CDR3 has 12 amino acids. Trimming took 6 bases from V and 2 from J, leaving 8 bases between them. The germline V gene encodes CDR1 LGHDT and CDR2 YNNKEL (reference sequence).

The V call is TRBV5-1, the J call TRBJ2-3, with D possibly TRBD2 on 5 matching bases. Trimming took off 4 bases at V and 4 bases at J, with 19 bases between the two ends. Per germline, CDR1 SGHRS and CDR2 YFSETQ. The CDR3 consists of 16 residues. CDR3 sequence (DNA): TGCGCCAGCAGCCGAACACCGAGGGTTGGCGCAGATACGCAGTATTTT. As protein: CASSRTPRVGADTQYF.

CDR3 bases: TGCGCCAGCAGCTTGGTTTCTAACAGGGACACTGAAGCTTTCTTT. Protein sequence: CASSLVSNRDTEAFF. The chain couples TRBV5-1 to TRBJ1-1; D possibly corresponds to TRBD1 (6 bases). There are 15 residues in the CDR3. V was clipped by 0 bases and J by 3 bases, with 12 bases between them. Germline values: CDR1 SGHRS, CDR2 YFSETQ.

The chain employs TRBV9 and TRBJ2-5; 12 bases agree with TRBD1. The CDR3 runs to 15 residues. Looked up from germline, CDR1 is SGDLS and CDR2 is YYNGEE. The J segment lost 7 bases and the V segment lost 4 bases, leaving 8 bases of the junction unmatched. The CDR3 here is CASSPRDRGRGTQYF. In DNA form, the CDR3 reads TGTGCCAGCAGCCCCCGGGACAGGGGGCGCGGGACCCAGTACTTC.